The clone carrying this T cell receptor beta chain was seen ten or more times. As yet, its antigen is unknown. These data belong to a study of T cell repertoires in cytomegalovirus infection. Across the whole study: The public TCR beta signatures pointed to both CMV infection and matching HLA type.

Germline CDR1 is LNHDA and CDR2 is SQIVND (reference sequence). The CDR3 extends over 14 amino acids. After removal of 10 bases from V and 0 bases from J, the junction contained 5 bases not matched to a gene. A single record per CDR3 protein comes from TCRdb applying MiXCR to the reads. In the table there are a few hundred thousand distinct CDR3 sequences, more than 8% of which are singletons. Overall study findings and caveats: Dominating the ex vivo response were TCR beta clonotypes that were CMV-specific and HLA-C-restricted. Summed frequency of public TCR beta families distinguished CMV carriers with the relevant HLA.

The sequencing input was PBMCs. This clonotype was obtained from a human donor in good health (CMV status not recorded). Some clones in this sample may be carry-over from other donors' samples. The V gene is TRBV19, the J gene TRBJ1-2; TRBD1 matches 10 bases. CDR3 sequence (DNA): TGTGCCACCCGAGGACAGGGGGCTAACTATGGCTACACCTTC. It translates to CATRGQGANYGYTF.